This T cell receptor (beta chain) is from a study of blood T cells in healthy people across ages. The overall study: Template switching recovered approximately one barcoded beta molecule for every two T cells.

Through a sample-barcoded 5' primer and a J-beta primer mix, a second PCR was run for roughly 6 to 11 cycles. TCRdb reprocessed the 5' RACE reads via MiXCR and lists one record per CDR3 protein. The table shows about 1.7 million distinct CDR3 sequences, with approximately 28% occurring only once. The junction had 7 bases not matched to a gene; V was cut back by 4 bases and J by 4 bases. This CDR3 is built from 16 residues. Germline CDR1 is WSHSY and CDR2 is SAAADI. The sample taken for sequencing was blood. The V call is TRBV10-2, the J call TRBJ2-3; the match to TRBD2 covers 11 bases. The origin of this receptor is a woman in her 30s in good health. CDR3 in DNA: TGCGCCAGCAGTGTGGGACTAGCGGACCCCCCAGATACGCAGTATTTT. This encodes CASSVGLADPPDTQYF.